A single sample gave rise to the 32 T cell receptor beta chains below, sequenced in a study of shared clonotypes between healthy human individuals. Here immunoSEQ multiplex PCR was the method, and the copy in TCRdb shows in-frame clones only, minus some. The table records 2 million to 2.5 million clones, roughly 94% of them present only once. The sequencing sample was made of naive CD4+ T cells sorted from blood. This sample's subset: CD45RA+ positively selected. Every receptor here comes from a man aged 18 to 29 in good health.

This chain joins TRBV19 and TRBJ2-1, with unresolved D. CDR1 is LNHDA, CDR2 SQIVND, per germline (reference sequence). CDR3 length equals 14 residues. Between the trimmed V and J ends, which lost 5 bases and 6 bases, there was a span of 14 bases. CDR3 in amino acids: CASSWGPATNEQFF. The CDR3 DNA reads TGTGCCAGTAGTTGGGGTCCAGCCACCAATGAGCAGTTCTTC.

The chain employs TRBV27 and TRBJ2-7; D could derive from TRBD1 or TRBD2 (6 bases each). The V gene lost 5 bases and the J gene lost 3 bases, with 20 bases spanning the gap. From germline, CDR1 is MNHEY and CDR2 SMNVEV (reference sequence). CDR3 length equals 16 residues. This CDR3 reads CASSAGHPQTRYEQYF. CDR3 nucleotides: TGTGCCAGCAGTGCGGGACACCCTCAAACCCGCTACGAGCAGTACTTC.

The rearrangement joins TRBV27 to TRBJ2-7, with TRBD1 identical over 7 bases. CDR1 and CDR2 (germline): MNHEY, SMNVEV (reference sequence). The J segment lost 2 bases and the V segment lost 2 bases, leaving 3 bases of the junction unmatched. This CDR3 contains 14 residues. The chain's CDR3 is CASSLRDRPYEQYF. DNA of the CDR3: TGTGCCAGCAGTTTAAGGGACAGACCCTACGAGCAGTACTTC.

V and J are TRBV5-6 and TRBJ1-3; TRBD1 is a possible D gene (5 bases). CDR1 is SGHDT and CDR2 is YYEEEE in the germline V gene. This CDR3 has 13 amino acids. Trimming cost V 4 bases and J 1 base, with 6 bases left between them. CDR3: CASSQGSGNTIYF. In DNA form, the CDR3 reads TGTGCCAGCAGCCAGGGATCTGGAAACACCATATATTTT.

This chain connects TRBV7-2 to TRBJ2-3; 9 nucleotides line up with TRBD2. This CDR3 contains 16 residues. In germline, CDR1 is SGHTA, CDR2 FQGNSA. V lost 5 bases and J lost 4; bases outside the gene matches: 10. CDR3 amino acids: CASSLDPGLAPDTQYF. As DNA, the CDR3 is TGTGCCAGCAGCCTAGACCCGGGACTAGCCCCAGATACGCAGTATTTT.

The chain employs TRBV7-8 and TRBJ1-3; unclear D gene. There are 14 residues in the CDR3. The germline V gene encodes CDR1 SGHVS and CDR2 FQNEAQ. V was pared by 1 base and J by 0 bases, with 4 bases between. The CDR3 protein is CASSLGDSGNTIYF. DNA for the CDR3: TGTGCCAGCAGCTTAGGAGACTCTGGAAACACCATATATTTT.

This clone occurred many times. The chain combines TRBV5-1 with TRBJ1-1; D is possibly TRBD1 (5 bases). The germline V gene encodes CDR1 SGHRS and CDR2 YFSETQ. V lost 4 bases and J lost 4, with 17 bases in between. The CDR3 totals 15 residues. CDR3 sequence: CASSPGPGVSTEAFF. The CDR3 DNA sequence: TGCGCCAGCAGCCCCGGACCGGGGGTAAGCACTGAAGCTTTCTTT.

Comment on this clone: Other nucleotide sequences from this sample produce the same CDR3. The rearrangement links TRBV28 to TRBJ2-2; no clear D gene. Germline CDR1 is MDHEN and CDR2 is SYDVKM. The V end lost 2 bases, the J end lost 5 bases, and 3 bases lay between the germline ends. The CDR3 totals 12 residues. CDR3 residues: CASSLGTGELFF. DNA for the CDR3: TGTGCCAGCAGTTTAGGTACCGGGGAGCTGTTTTTT.

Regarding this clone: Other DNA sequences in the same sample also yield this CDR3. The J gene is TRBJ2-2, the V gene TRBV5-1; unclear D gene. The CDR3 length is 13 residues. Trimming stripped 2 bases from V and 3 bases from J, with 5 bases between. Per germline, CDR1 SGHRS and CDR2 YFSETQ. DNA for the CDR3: TGCGCCAGCAGCTTAGACCACACCGGGGAGCTGTTTTTT. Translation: CASSLDHTGELFF.

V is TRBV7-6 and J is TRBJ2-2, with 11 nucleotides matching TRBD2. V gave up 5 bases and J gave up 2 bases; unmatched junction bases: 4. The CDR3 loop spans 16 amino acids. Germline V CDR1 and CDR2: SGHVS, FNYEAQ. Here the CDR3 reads CASSGTSGSNTGELFF. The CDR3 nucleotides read TGTGCCAGCAGCGGAACTAGCGGGAGCAACACCGGGGAGCTGTTTTTT.

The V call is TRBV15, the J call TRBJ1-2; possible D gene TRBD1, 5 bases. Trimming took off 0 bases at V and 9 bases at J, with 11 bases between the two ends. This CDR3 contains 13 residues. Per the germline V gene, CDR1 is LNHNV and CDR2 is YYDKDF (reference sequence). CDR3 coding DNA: TGTGCCACCAGCAGAGATTCCGACAGCCGCTACACCTTC. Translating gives CATSRDSDSRYTF.

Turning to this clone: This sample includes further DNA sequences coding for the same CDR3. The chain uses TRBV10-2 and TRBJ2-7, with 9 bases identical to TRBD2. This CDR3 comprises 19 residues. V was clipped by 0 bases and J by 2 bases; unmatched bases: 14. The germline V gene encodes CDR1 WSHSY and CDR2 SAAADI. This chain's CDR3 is CASSESRSSGIKKTYEQYF. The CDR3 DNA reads TGCGCCAGCAGTGAGTCGAGGTCTAGCGGGATAAAGAAAACCTACGAGCAGTACTTC.

The CDR3 sequence: CAIRISTNTDTQYF. CDR3 in DNA: TGTGCCATCAGGATATCGACAAACACAGATACGCAGTATTTT. The rearrangement joins TRBV10-3 to TRBJ2-3; no clear D gene. The CDR3 has 14 residues. Trimming removed 6 bases from V and 2 bases from J, with 12 bases in between. Germline CDR1 reads ENHRY; CDR2 reads SYGVKD.

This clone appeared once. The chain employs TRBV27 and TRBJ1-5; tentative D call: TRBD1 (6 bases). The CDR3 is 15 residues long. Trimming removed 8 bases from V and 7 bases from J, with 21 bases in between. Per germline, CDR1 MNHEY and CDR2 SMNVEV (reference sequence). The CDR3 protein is CASSTGGGVGQPQHF. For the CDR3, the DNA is TGTGCCAGCTCTACGGGGGGCGGAGTAGGGCAGCCCCAGCATTTT.

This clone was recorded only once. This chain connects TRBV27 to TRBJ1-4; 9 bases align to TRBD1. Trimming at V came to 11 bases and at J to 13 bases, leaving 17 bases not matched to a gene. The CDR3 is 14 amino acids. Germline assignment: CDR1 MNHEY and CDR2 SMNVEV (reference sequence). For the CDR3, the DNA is TGTGCCGGAGTAGTTGGGACAGGGTCCATTCTACTGTTTTTT. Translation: CAGVVGTGSILLFF.

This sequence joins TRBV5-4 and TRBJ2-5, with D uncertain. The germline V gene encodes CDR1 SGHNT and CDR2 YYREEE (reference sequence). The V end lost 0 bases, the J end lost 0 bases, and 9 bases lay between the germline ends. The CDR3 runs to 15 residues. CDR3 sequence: CASSLGVSHQETQYF. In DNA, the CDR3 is TGTGCCAGCAGCTTGGGGGTTTCCCACCAAGAGACCCAGTACTTC.

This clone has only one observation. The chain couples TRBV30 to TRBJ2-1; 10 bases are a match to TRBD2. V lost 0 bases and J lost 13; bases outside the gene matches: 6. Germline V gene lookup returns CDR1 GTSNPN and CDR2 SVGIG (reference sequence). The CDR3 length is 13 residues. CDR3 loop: CAWSVTSGVFQFF. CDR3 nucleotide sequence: TGTGCCTGGAGTGTAACTAGCGGGGTTTTTCAGTTCTTC.

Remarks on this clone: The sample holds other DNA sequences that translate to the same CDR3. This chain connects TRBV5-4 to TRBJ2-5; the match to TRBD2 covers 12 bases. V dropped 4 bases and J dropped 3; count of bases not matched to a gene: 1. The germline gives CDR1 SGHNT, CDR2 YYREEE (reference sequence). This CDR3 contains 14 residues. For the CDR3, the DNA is TGTGCCAGCAGCCTAGCGGGGGGGGAAGAGACCCAGTACTTC. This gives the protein CASSLAGGEETQYF.

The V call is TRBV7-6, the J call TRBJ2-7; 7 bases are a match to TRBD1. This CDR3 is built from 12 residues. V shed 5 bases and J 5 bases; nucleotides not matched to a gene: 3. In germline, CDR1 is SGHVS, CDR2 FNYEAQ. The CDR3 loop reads CASSLTGDEQYF. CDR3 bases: TGTGCCAGCAGCCTAACAGGGGACGAGCAGTACTTC.

The DNA of the CDR3 is TGTGCCAGCTCACGGAGTATAACTTGGGGAGAAAACATTCAGTACTTC. Its protein is CASSRSITWGENIQYF. The chain combines TRBV18 with TRBJ2-4; a possible D gene is TRBD2 (5 bases). The CDR3 is made up of 16 amino acids. V was shortened by 4 bases and J by 5 bases, with 18 bases between the two germline ends. CDR1 KGHSH and CDR2 LQKENI come from the germline V gene.

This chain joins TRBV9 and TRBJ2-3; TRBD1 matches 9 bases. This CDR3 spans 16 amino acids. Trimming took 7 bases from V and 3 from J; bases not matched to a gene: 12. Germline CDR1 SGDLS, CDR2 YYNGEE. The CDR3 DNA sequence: TGTGCCAGCTCGCCCCCGGGGACAGGGATGACAGATACGCAGTATTTT. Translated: CASSPPGTGMTDTQYF.

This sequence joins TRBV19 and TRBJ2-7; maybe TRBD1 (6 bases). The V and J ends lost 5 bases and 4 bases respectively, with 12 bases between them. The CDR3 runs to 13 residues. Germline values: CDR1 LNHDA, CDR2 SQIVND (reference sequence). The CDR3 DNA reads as TGTGCCAGTAGTTTAGGACAGAGTTACGAGCAGTACTTC. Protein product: CASSLGQSYEQYF.

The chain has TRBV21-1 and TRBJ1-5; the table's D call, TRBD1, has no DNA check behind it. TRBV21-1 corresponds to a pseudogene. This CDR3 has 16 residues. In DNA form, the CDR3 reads TGTGCCAGCAGCCTCCTGGACAAGGTTGAGAGTCGGGCCCAGCATTTT. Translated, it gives CASSLLDKVESRAQHF.

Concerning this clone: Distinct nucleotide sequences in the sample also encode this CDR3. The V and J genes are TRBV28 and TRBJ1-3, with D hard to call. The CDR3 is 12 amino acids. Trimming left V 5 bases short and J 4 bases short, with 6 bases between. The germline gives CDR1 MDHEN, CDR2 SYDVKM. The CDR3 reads CASSPRGNTIYF. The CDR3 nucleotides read TGTGCCAGCAGTCCAAGAGGAAACACCATATATTTT.

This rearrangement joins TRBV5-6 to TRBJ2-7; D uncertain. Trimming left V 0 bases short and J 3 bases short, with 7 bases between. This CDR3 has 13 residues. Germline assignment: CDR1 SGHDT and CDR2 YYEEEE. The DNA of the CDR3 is TGTGCCAGCAGCTTGGAACACTTCTACGAGCAGTACTTC. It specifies CASSLEHFYEQYF. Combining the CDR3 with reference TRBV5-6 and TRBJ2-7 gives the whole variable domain DAGVTQSPTHLIKTRGQQVTLRCSPKSGHDTVSWYQQALGQGPQFIFQYYEEEERQRGNFPDRFSGHQFPNYSSELNVNALLLGDSALYLCASSLEHFYEQYFGPGTRLTVT.

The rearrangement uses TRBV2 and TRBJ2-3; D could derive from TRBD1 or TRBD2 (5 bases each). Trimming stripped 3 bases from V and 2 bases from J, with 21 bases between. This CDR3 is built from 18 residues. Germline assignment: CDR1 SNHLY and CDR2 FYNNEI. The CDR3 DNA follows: TGTGCCAGCAGTGACCCTGGGTTCCTAGGGGAGACCACAGATACGCAGTATTTT. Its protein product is CASSDPGFLGETTDTQYF.

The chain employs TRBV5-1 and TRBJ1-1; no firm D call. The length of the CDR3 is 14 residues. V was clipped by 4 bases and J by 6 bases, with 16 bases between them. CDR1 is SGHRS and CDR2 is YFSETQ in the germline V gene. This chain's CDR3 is CASSPAQVTPEAFF. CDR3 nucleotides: TGCGCCAGCAGCCCAGCCCAGGTTACCCCTGAAGCTTTCTTT.

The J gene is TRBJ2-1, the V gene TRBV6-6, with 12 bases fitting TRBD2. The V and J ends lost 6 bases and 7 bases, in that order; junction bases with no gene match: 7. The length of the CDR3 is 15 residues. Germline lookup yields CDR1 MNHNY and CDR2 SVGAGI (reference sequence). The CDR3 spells CASSYGLAGRNEQFF. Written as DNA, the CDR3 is TGTGCCAGCAGCTATGGACTAGCGGGAAGGAATGAGCAGTTCTTC.

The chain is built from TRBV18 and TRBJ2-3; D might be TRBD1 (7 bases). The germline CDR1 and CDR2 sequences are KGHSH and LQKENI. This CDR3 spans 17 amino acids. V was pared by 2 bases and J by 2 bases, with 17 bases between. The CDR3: CASSPMAGGTFTDTQYF. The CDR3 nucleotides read TGTGCCAGCTCACCAATGGCAGGGGGGACCTTCACAGATACGCAGTATTTT.

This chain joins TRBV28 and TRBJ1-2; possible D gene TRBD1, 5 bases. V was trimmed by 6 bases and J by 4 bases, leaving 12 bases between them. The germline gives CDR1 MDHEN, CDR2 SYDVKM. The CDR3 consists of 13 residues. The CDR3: CASRAGTFYGYTF. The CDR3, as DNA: TGTGCCAGCAGGGCCGGGACGTTCTATGGCTACACCTTC.

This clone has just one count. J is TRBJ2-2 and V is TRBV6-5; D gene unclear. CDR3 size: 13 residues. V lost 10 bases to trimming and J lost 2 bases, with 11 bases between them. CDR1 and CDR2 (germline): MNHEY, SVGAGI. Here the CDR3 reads CATRNPNTGELFF. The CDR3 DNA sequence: TGTGCCACCAGAAATCCAAACACCGGGGAGCTGTTTTTT.

Written as DNA, the CDR3 is TGTGCCACCAGCAGAGGGCCTATCACAGATACGCAGTATTTT. This encodes CATSRGPITDTQYF. The chain couples TRBV15 to TRBJ2-3; D gene ambiguous. CDR3 length equals 14 residues. CDR1 is LNHNV and CDR2 is YYDKDF in the germline V gene (reference sequence). V was clipped by 1 base and J by 2 bases, with 7 bases between them. Looking up the rest from reference TRBV15 and TRBJ2-3 gives the full variable domain: DAMVIQNPRYQVTQFGKPVTLSCSQTLNHNVMYWYQQKSSQAPKLLFHYYDKDFNNEADTPDNFQSRRPNTSFCFLDIRSPGLGDTAMYLCATSRGPITDTQYFGPGTRLTVL.